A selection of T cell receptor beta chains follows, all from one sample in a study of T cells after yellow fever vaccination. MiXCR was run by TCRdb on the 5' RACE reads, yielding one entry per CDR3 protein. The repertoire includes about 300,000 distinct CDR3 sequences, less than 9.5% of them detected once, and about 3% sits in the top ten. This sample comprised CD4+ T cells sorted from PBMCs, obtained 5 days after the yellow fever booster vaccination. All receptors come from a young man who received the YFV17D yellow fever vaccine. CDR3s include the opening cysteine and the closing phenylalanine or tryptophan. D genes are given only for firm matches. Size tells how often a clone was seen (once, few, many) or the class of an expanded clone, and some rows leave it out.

CDR3 DNA: TGCGCCAGCAGCTTTCAAGGGAATGAAAAACTGTTTTTT
CDR3 protein: CASSFQGNEKLFF
J gene: TRBJ1-4
D gene: .
clone size: .
CDR3 length: 13
V gene: TRBV5-1

CDR3 DNA: TGTGCCAGCTCACCTACGGCAGGGGTCGTTACTCAGCCCCAGCATTTT
CDR3 protein: CASSPTAGVVTQPQHF
J gene: TRBJ1-5
D gene: .
clone size: few
CDR3 length: 16
V gene: TRBV18

CDR3 DNA: TGCAGCGTTGCGGGGGTCCTGGGAGAGACCCAGTACTTC
CDR3 protein: CSVAGVLGETQYF
J gene: TRBJ2-5
D gene: .
clone size: .
CDR3 length: 13
V gene: TRBV29-1

CDR3 DNA: TGTGCCAGCAGTACAGACGGGGGGCTGGAGACCCAGTACTTC
CDR3 protein: CASSTDGGLETQYF
J gene: TRBJ2-5
D gene: .
clone size: .
CDR3 length: 14
V gene: TRBV6-2/TRBV6-3

CDR3 DNA: TGCAGTGCTAGAGATCCGCAGGGTTCGTACACTGAAGCTTTCTTT
CDR3 protein: CSARDPQGSYTEAFF
J gene: TRBJ1-1
D gene: .
clone size: many
CDR3 length: 15
V gene: TRBV20-1

CDR3 DNA: TGTGCCAGCAGCCCTAGGCTATATAGCAATCAGCCCCAGCATTTT
CDR3 protein: CASSPRLYSNQPQHF
J gene: TRBJ1-5
D gene: .
clone size: .
CDR3 length: 15
V gene: TRBV7-8

CDR3 DNA: TGCGCCAGCAGACGGGCGATAGGGGAGACCCAGTACTTC
CDR3 protein: CASRRAIGETQYF
J gene: TRBJ2-5
D gene: .
clone size: few
CDR3 length: 13
V gene: TRBV5-1

CDR3 DNA: TGTGCCAGCAGCCAGGCGGAGCCTGGGGAGACCCAGTACTTC
CDR3 protein: CASSQAEPGETQYF
J gene: TRBJ2-5
D gene: .
clone size: .
CDR3 length: 14
V gene: TRBV5-4

CDR3 DNA: TGTGCCAGCAGCTTACCGAGCGGCCCACGGGGAGATACGCAGTATTTT
CDR3 protein: CASSLPSGPRGDTQYF
J gene: TRBJ2-3
D gene: .
clone size: .
CDR3 length: 16
V gene: TRBV7-3

CDR3 DNA: TGTGCCAGCAGTCCCCCCTGGGCAGGGAGAGATACGCAGTATTTT
CDR3 protein: CASSPPWAGRDTQYF
J gene: TRBJ2-3
D gene: .
clone size: .
CDR3 length: 15
V gene: TRBV6-5

CDR3 DNA: TGTGCCAGCAGCCAAATGAGGGGGGGAGCCAAAAACATTCAGTACTTC
CDR3 protein: CASSQMRGGAKNIQYF
J gene: TRBJ2-4
D gene: .
clone size: .
CDR3 length: 16
V gene: TRBV3-1

CDR3 DNA: TGTGCCAGCAGCTGGGTGGTTCGTAGGGATCCTTGGACTAATGAAAAACTGTTTTTT
CDR3 protein: CASSWVVRRDPWTNEKLFF
J gene: TRBJ1-4
D gene: .
clone size: .
CDR3 length: 19
V gene: TRBV7-9

CDR3 DNA: TGTGCCAGCAGCTTAGGACCGGTGGCTGGGGGCTACACCTTC
CDR3 protein: CASSLGPVAGGYTF
J gene: TRBJ1-2
D gene: .
clone size: few
CDR3 length: 14
V gene: TRBV5-6

CDR3 DNA: TGTGCCACCAGCAGGGCCCAGGGGGTGGGCGGCAATCAGCCCCAGCATTTT
CDR3 protein: CATSRAQGVGGNQPQHF
J gene: TRBJ1-5
D gene: TRBD1
clone size: .
CDR3 length: 17
V gene: TRBV15

CDR3 DNA: TGTGCCAGCTCACCACAGGAGGGCTCGGCCGGGGAGCTGTTTTTT
CDR3 protein: CASSPQEGSAGELFF
J gene: TRBJ2-2
D gene: .
clone size: .
CDR3 length: 15
V gene: TRBV18

CDR3 DNA: TGCGCCAGCAGCTTGGTTGGAGAATCAATGAACACTGAAGCTTTCTTT
CDR3 protein: CASSLVGESMNTEAFF
J gene: TRBJ1-1
D gene: .
clone size: few
CDR3 length: 16
V gene: TRBV5-1

CDR3 DNA: TGTGCCAGCAGTGAACTGAAGGAAACCGGTGAAAAACTGTTTTTT
CDR3 protein: CASSELKETGEKLFF
J gene: TRBJ1-4
D gene: .
clone size: .
CDR3 length: 15
V gene: TRBV25-1

CDR3 DNA: TGTGCCAGCAGCCCAAAGGGGGCGGGGGGCGGCAATGAGCAGTTCTTC
CDR3 protein: CASSPKGAGGGNEQFF
J gene: TRBJ2-1
D gene: .
clone size: many
CDR3 length: 16
V gene: TRBV9

CDR3 DNA: TGTGCCAGCAGTTTATCCGGCGGGGGGTTCTACAATGAGCAGTTCTTC
CDR3 protein: CASSLSGGGFYNEQFF
J gene: TRBJ2-1
D gene: TRBD2
clone size: few
CDR3 length: 16
V gene: TRBV12-3/TRBV12-4